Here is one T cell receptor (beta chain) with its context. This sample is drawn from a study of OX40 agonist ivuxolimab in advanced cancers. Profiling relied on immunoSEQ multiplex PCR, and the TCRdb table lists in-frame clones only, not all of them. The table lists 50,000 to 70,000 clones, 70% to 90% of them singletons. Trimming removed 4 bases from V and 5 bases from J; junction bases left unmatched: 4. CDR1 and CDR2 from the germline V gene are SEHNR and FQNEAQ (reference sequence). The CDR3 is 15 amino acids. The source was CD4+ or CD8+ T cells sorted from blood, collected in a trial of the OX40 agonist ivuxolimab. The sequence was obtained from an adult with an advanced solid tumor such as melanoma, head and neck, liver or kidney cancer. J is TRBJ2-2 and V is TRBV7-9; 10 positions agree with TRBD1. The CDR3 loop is CASSSGQGGTGELFF. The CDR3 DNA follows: TGTGCCAGCAGCTCCGGACAGGGGGGGACCGGGGAGCTGTTTTTT. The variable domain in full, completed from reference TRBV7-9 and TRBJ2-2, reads DTGVSQNPRHKITKRGQNVTFRCDPISEHNRLYWYRQTLGQGPEFLTYFQNEAQLEKSRLLSDRFSAERPKGSFSTLEIQRTEQGDSAMYLCASSSGQGGTGELFFGEGSRLTVL.